This entry lists 30 T cell receptor beta chains sequenced from one sample in a study of T cell repertoires in cytomegalovirus infection (dated by TCRdb to the late 2010s). Sequencing instrument: Illumina HiSeq 1500. The public reads were run again by TCRdb, first through fastp at Q25 and then through MiXCR, and only productive beta chains were kept. Rows merge per CDR3 protein into single entries with the most common DNA and genes. Recorded for this sample are 640,000 or so distinct CDR3 sequences; 33% of them occurred a single time. The leading ten clones occupy approximately 18% of the sample. Their target antigens are unknown. What the treatment or condition label conveys for this sample: in vitro stimulation with specific CMV peptide epitopes to enrich CMV-specific T cells. Material: cultured PBMCs, obtained from culture after CMV antigen stimulation. The source is a human donor in good health (CMV status not recorded). Some clones in this sample may be carry-over from other donors' samples.

This clonotype was observed a few times. The gene calls are TRBV7-6 and TRBJ2-7, with D tentatively TRBD1 or TRBD2 (5 bases each). CDR3 length: 15 residues. The V gene's germline CDR1 is SGHVS and CDR2 FNYEAQ. Trimming cost V 2 bases and J 2 bases, with 13 bases left between them. The CDR3 region is CASSLLTGTPYEQYF. The CDR3 DNA follows: TGTGCCAGCAGCTTACTGACCGGGACCCCCTACGAGCAGTACTTC.

This clonotype came up a few times. CDR3 loop: CASSSILGDTQYF. Written as DNA, the CDR3 is TGTGCCAGCAGCTCCATCCTCGGGGATACGCAGTATTTT. The chain has TRBV11-2 and TRBJ2-3; D not certain. Between the trimmed V and J ends, which lost 4 bases and 6 bases, there was a span of 11 bases. The CDR3 extends over 13 amino acids. Per the germline V gene, CDR1 is SGHAT and CDR2 is FQNNGV.

This clonotype was detected only a few times. In DNA, the CDR3 is TGTGCCAGCAGCCAGCCTGATCCAAGGAGCGGACCTTACAATGAGCAGTTCTTC. Protein: CASSQPDPRSGPYNEQFF. The V call is TRBV14, the J call TRBJ2-1, with a weak D call TRBD2 (5 bases). This CDR3 has 18 amino acids. Trimming took off 3 bases at V and 4 bases at J, with 22 bases between the two ends. Germline V CDR1 and CDR2: SGHDN, FVKESK.

This clonotype came up a few times. The chain combines TRBV6-5 with TRBJ2-3; D is perhaps TRBD2 (6 bases). Per the germline V gene, CDR1 is MNHEY and CDR2 is SVGAGI. V shed 0 bases and J shed 3 bases, with 13 bases lying between them. The CDR3 loop spans 16 amino acids. CDR3 nucleotides: TGTGCCAGCAGTTACTCGACGTCCGGGGGTACAGATACGCAGTATTTT. Translation gives CASSYSTSGGTDTQYF.

The chain's CDR3 is CASSQPSRASGYTF. CDR3 DNA sequence: TGCGCCAGCAGCCAACCTTCGAGGGCAAGTGGCTACACCTTC. The genes are TRBV4-1 and TRBJ1-2; the D is unclear. Trimming stripped 2 bases from V and 7 bases from J, with 14 bases between. Germline V CDR1 and CDR2: MGHRA, YSYEKL. The CDR3 consists of 14 residues.

This clonotype was counted many times. The chain employs TRBV7-9 and TRBJ1-1; D is uncertain. V lost 5 bases and J lost 6, with 7 bases in between. The CDR3 length is 11 residues. Germline V gene data show CDR1 as SEHNR and CDR2 as FQNEAQ (reference sequence). This CDR3 reads CASSPTPEAFF. As DNA, the CDR3 is TGTGCCAGCAGCCCGACCCCTGAAGCTTTCTTT.

The V call is TRBV7-2, the J call TRBJ2-7; unclear D gene. CDR3 length: 14 amino acids. Germline loops: CDR1 SGHTA, CDR2 FQGNSA. The ends were cut back, 4 bases at V and 0 bases at J, with 10 bases in the middle. The chain's CDR3 is CASSSAFSSYEQYF. The CDR3 nucleotides are TGTGCCAGCAGCTCCGCTTTCAGCTCCTACGAGCAGTACTTC.

This rearrangement joins TRBV12-3 or TRBV12-4 to TRBJ2-7; TRBD1 aligns across 9 bases. With V trimmed by 7 bases and J by 2 bases, 9 bases remained unmatched. The length of the CDR3 is 15 residues. The CDR3: CASTPGTGIPYEQYF. The CDR3 DNA reads as TGTGCCAGCACCCCCGGGACAGGGATTCCCTACGAGCAGTACTTC.

This clonotype was seen a few times. This chain joins TRBV6-6 and TRBJ1-3; the D is unclear. The CDR3 loop spans 14 amino acids. Germline V gene data show CDR1 as MNHNY and CDR2 as SVGAGI (reference sequence). Trimming pared 6 bases from V and 0 bases from J, leaving 9 bases between. As DNA, the CDR3 is TGTGCCAGCAGCCACAGAGTCTCTGGAAACACCATATATTTT. Its translation: CASSHRVSGNTIYF.

This clonotype came up a few times. The chain employs TRBV7-6 and TRBJ2-1; 10 bases line up with TRBD2. Germline CDR1 reads SGHVS; CDR2 reads FNYEAQ. Trimming took 5 bases from V and 8 from J; bases not matched to a gene: 6. The CDR3 is 14 amino acids. CDR3 residues: CASSKSGRGDEQFF. The CDR3 region has the DNA TGTGCCAGCAGCAAGAGCGGGAGGGGCGATGAGCAGTTCTTC.

This sequence joins TRBV2 and TRBJ1-5; 8 bases map to TRBD1. The CDR3 loop spans 14 amino acids. The germline V gene encodes CDR1 SNHLY and CDR2 FYNNEI. Trimming at V came to 3 bases and at J to 4 bases, leaving 2 bases not matched to a gene. CDR3 sequence (DNA): TGTGCCAGCAGTGAGCGGGACAGGAATCAGCCCCAGCATTTT. Encoded protein: CASSERDRNQPQHF.

Only a few counts were recorded for this clonotype. The chain combines TRBV10-2 with TRBJ2-1; D remains ambiguous. V dropped 10 bases and J dropped 0 bases, with 10 bases sitting between them. The CDR3 has 13 amino acids. In germline, CDR1 is WSHSY, CDR2 SAAADI. CDR3 coding DNA: TGCGCCACTGCACAAAGCTCCTACAATGAGCAGTTCTTC. It specifies CATAQSSYNEQFF.

There are many counts of this clonotype. The V gene is TRBV7-2, the J gene TRBJ2-5; 10 nucleotides match TRBD1. In germline, CDR1 is SGHTA, CDR2 FQGNSA. The CDR3 covers 16 residues. With V trimmed by 5 bases and J by 4 bases, 10 bases remained unmatched. The CDR3 region is CASSPRGTGVRETQYF. The CDR3, as DNA: TGTGCCAGCAGCCCTAGGGGGACAGGGGTCAGAGAGACCCAGTACTTC.

This chain uses TRBV10-3 with TRBJ2-5, with D possibly matching TRBD1 (6 bases). V was shortened by 0 bases and J by 4 bases, with 12 bases between the two germline ends. Germline lookup yields CDR1 ENHRY and CDR2 SYGVKD. The CDR3 extends over 15 amino acids. CDR3 protein: CAISESQGPGETQYF. The CDR3 nucleotides read TGTGCCATCAGTGAGTCTCAGGGGCCGGGAGAGACCCAGTACTTC.

This clonotype occurred a few times. This chain links TRBV10-3 with TRBJ1-3; D unresolved. The CDR3 spans 16 residues. Germline V gene data show CDR1 as ENHRY and CDR2 as SYGVKD. The V end was cut by 3 bases, the J end by 0 bases, with 12 bases between. CDR3 coding DNA: TGTGCCATCAGTGATGGCTACGGTCGCTCTGGAAACACCATATATTTT. Protein sequence: CAISDGYGRSGNTIYF.

This clonotype was observed a handful of times. DNA for the CDR3: TGTGCTAGTGGTTTGTGGACACCGATAAAGTTCTCCTACAATGAGCAGTTCTTC. It is translated as CASGLWTPIKFSYNEQFF. The gene calls are TRBV12-5 and TRBJ2-1, with a possible D match to TRBD1 (5 bases). The CDR3 runs to 18 residues. Deletions cut 2 bases from V and 0 bases from J, with 17 bases between. Per germline, CDR1 LGHNT and CDR2 FRNRAP.

This clonotype has a handful of counts. This chain uses TRBV7-9 with TRBJ2-1, with unresolved D. The V gene lost 5 bases and the J gene lost 5 bases, with 25 bases spanning the gap. The length of the CDR3 is 18 residues. Germline CDR1 reads SEHNR; CDR2 reads FQNEAQ (reference sequence). The CDR3 loop is CASSPQPPRSWWDNEQFF. The CDR3 nucleotides are TGTGCCAGCAGCCCGCAGCCTCCTCGCTCCTGGTGGGACAATGAGCAGTTCTTC.

The chain links TRBV20-1 to TRBJ1-1, with D uncertain. V was pared by 6 bases and J by 2 bases, with 4 bases between. The CDR3 has 10 residues. From germline, CDR1 is DFQATT and CDR2 SNEGSKA (reference sequence). The CDR3 coding sequence is TGCAGTGCCACAAACACTGAAGCTTTCTTT. Translated: CSATNTEAFF.

The rearrangement links TRBV14 to TRBJ2-7, with a possible D match to TRBD2 (6 bases). Germline V CDR1 and CDR2: SGHDN, FVKESK. This CDR3 has 15 residues. Trimming took 4 bases from V and 2 from J, leaving 15 bases between them. The CDR3: CASSPIGTGTYEQYF. In nucleotides, the CDR3 is TGTGCCAGCAGCCCCATTGGGACTGGAACCTACGAGCAGTACTTC.

This clonotype was observed a few times. The V and J genes are TRBV7-9 and TRBJ1-5; no definite D call. The CDR3 loop spans 14 amino acids. The germline V and J ends were trimmed by 1 base and 6 bases, with 10 bases remaining between them. Germline CDR1 is SEHNR and CDR2 is FQNEAQ (reference sequence). The CDR3 sequence is CASSLGGPSQPQHF. As DNA, the CDR3 is TGTGCCAGCAGCTTAGGAGGGCCAAGTCAGCCCCAGCATTTT.

The CDR3 nucleotides are TGTGCCAGCAGCCTGGGACTAGGAGGAGGCGGATGGGGAAGCACAGATACGCAGTATTTT. Translation gives CASSLGLGGGGWGSTDTQYF. The chain is built from TRBV7-2 and TRBJ2-3; TRBD2 matches 8 bases. CDR3 length: 20 amino acids. V trimming: 5 bases; J trimming: 0 bases; junction bases outside the gene matches: 19. The V gene's germline CDR1 is SGHTA and CDR2 FQGNSA.

J is TRBJ2-4 and V is TRBV20-1; D gene unclear. V lost 6 bases, J lost 2 bases, and 11 bases lay in between. Germline CDR1 reads DFQATT; CDR2 reads SNEGSKA (reference sequence). The CDR3 has 13 amino acids. CDR3 bases: TGCAGTGCGCACTATCGGACCAAAAACATTCAGTACTTC. Encoded protein: CSAHYRTKNIQYF.

The V call is TRBV5-5, the J call TRBJ1-1, with D hard to call. Germline V gene lookup returns CDR1 SGHKS and CDR2 YYEKEE (reference sequence). The CDR3 runs 14 residues. V lost 1 base and J lost 0, with 7 bases in between. The CDR3 DNA is TGTGCCAGCAGCTTGAGGAATTTGAACACTGAAGCTTTCTTT. Protein sequence: CASSLRNLNTEAFF. The full variable domain, with the rest looked up from reference TRBV5-5 and TRBJ1-1, is DAGVTQSPTHLIKTRGQQVTLRCSPISGHKSVSWYQQVLGQGPQFIFQYYEKEERGRGNFPDRFSARQFPNYSSELNVNALLLGDSALYLCASSLRNLNTEAFFGQGTRLTVV.

This clonotype was observed many times. The CDR3 loop is CASSLRGLVEQFF. The CDR3 bases are TGTGCCAGCAGCTTAAGGGGTCTGGTAGAGCAGTTCTTC. V gene TRBV7-2 combines with J gene TRBJ2-1, with a weak D call TRBD1 (5 bases). The CDR3 covers 13 residues. The germline V gene has CDR1 SGHTA and CDR2 FQGNSA. With 2 bases removed from V and 10 bases from J, the gap between germline ends came to 12 bases.

In this sample, this clonotype turned up once. The genes are TRBV6-1 and TRBJ1-2; possibly TRBD1 for D (6 bases). Germline CDR1 reads MNHNS; CDR2 reads SASEGT. V was shortened by 8 bases and J by 8 bases, with 9 bases between the two germline ends. This CDR3 spans 10 amino acids. CDR3 region: CASAGGGYTF. Here the CDR3 DNA reads TGTGCCAGCGCCGGGGGCGGCTACACCTTC.

This chain connects TRBV2 to TRBJ1-2; unclear D gene. Looked up from germline, CDR1 is SNHLY and CDR2 is FYNNEI. This CDR3 spans 14 amino acids. V was shortened by 3 bases and J by 4 bases, with 12 bases between the two germline ends. CDR3 loop: CASSEGGRTYGYTF. The CDR3 DNA reads TGTGCCAGCAGTGAGGGCGGGCGTACCTATGGCTACACCTTC.

This chain uses TRBV7-8 with TRBJ2-1; D is possibly TRBD2 (5 bases). CDR1 is SGHVS, CDR2 FQNEAQ, per germline. V was pared by 5 bases and J by 8 bases, with 13 bases between. The CDR3 covers 13 residues. The CDR3 protein is CASSETTSYEQFF. CDR3 coding DNA: TGTGCCAGCAGCGAGACTACTTCTTATGAGCAGTTCTTC.

This rearrangement joins TRBV10-3 to TRBJ2-3; TRBD2 agrees at 8 bases. The germline V gene has CDR1 ENHRY and CDR2 SYGVKD. V was pared by 4 bases and J by 2 bases, with 11 bases of the junction left unmatched. The CDR3 totals 17 residues. CDR3 in amino acids: CAISAPGSGGATDTQYF. CDR3 bases: TGTGCCATCAGTGCCCCTGGGAGCGGGGGAGCCACAGATACGCAGTATTTT.

This clonotype was detected only a few times. At one end, the junction sequence differs from germline, possibly due to a read error. The rearrangement joins TRBV11-2 to TRBJ2-7; TRBD1 aligns across 7 bases. CDR1 SGHAT and CDR2 FQNNGV come from the germline V gene. This CDR3 contains 15 residues. CDR3 residues: CASSVEVGQAYEQYF. DNA for the CDR3: TGTGCCAGCAGCGTAGAGGTTGGACAGGCCTACGAGCAGTACTTC.

This clonotype was recorded a few times. This chain uses TRBV10-3 with TRBJ1-2, with D perhaps matching TRBD1 (6 bases). Germline V CDR1 and CDR2: ENHRY, SYGVKD. Trimming removed 6 bases at V and 8 bases at J, with 13 bases between. The CDR3 totals 12 residues. CDR3 bases: TGTGCCATCAGGGAACAGGGACGGGGCTACACCTTC. Residues: CAIREQGRGYTF.